The rows below give T cell receptor beta chains drawn from one sample of a study of T cell repertoires in cytomegalovirus infection. TCRdb re-derived calls from the reads in MiXCR, one entry per CDR3 protein. Of almost 550,000 distinct CDR3 sequences listed, about 17% are singletons. The specimen was CD8+ T cells from PBMCs. The receptors were gathered from a human donor in good health (CMV status not recorded). Some clones in this sample may be carry-over from other donors' samples. Each CDR3 is given without its conserved first and last residue.

j_call v_call cdr3_aa
TRBJ2-7 TRBV6-5 ASSYGTDRAPYEQY
TRBJ1-6 TRBV27 ASSPPGQSYNSPLH
TRBJ1-2 TRBV20-1 SARNDRGGYT
TRBJ2-1 TRBV7-6 ASRGQTSGGLNVQF
TRBJ1-1 TRBV7-9 ASSPPVQDPLVAF
TRBJ2-1 TRBV4-1 ASSPGGSHNEQF
TRBJ2-5 TRBV7-8 ASSPKLAGGPQETQY
TRBJ2-3 TRBV14 TSSQVKGPSPQY
TRBJ2-1 TRBV7-9 ASSLIPLTVNEQF
TRBJ1-1 TRBV11-2 ASSSHRGGVKNTEAF
TRBJ2-1 TRBV7-9 ASSQDRGPNEQF
TRBJ1-6 TRBV20-1 SARVSRAPISPLH
TRBJ2-3 TRBV6-1 ASSYLLTGRTSTDTQY
TRBJ2-5 TRBV7-2 ASSYSAGGQETQY
TRBJ1-1 TRBV12-5 ASGLVVALTGPHTEAF
TRBJ2-7 TRBV7-9 ASSPGATYEQY